The sequence of this T cell receptor (beta chain) was determined in a study of response to subunit inactivated influenza vaccine (dated by TCRdb to 2016 to 2019). The study in broad terms: To follow how T cells responded to a trivalent subunit inactivated influenza vaccine, the researchers relied on deep quantitative profiling of the T cell receptor repertoire.

Overall study results and their limits: The authors suggested that each seasonal influenza vaccination may recruit only a limited number of new T cells.

Libraries were constructed by RT-PCR. Instrument on record: Illumina HiSeq 2500. TCRdb trimmed public reads at Q25 via fastp, called clones via MiXCR and kept in-frame beta chains. Each entry merges the rows of one CDR3 protein and shows their most common DNA and genes. Present in this sample are 550,000 to 800,000 distinct CDR3 sequences, 15% to 18% of which were seen just once. The ten largest account for around 10% of the sample. Regarding this clonotype: Its antigen is currently not known. No clone much larger than this one lies a single base away; base qualities are absent.

Sample: PBMCs from blood, taken roughly 12 days after vaccination. The receptor was derived from a man over 45 who received an inactivated influenza vaccine. Donor details come from another sample of the same person, matched by shared clones.

The CDR3 sequence is CSVFEGGGTGAYEQYF. The bases read TGCAGCGTTTTTGAGGGGGGCGGGACAGGGGCCTACGAGCAGTACTTC. The chain links TRBV29-1 with TRBJ2-7, and TRBD1 matches 10 of the central bases. V trim: 5 bases; J trim: 2 bases; unmatched bases: 12. The germline V gene yields SQVTM for CDR1 and ANQGSEA for CDR2. Spanning cysteine to phenylalanine, the CDR3 consists of 16 amino acids. The sequence is cut down to CDR3 DNA, 48 bases in frame from base 1.